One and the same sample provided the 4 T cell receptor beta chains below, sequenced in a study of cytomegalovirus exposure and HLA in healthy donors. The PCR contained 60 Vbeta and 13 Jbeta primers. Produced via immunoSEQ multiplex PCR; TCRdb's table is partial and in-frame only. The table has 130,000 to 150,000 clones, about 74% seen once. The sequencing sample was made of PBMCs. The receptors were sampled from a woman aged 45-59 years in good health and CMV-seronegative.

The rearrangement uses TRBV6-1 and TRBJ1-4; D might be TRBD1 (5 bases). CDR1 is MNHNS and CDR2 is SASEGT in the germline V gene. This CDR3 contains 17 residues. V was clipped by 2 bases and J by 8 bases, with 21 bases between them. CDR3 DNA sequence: TGTGCCAGCAGTGAATCCCGGGGGAGGGCGGGAGGAGAAAAACTGTTTTTT. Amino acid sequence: CASSESRGRAGGEKLFF.

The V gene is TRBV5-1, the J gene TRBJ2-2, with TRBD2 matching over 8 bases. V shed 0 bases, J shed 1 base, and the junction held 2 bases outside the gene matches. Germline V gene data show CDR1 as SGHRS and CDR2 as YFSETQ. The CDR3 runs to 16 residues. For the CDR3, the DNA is TGCGCCAGCAGCTTGGTCGCGGGGGGGAACACCGGGGAGCTGTTTTTT. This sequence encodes CASSLVAGGNTGELFF.

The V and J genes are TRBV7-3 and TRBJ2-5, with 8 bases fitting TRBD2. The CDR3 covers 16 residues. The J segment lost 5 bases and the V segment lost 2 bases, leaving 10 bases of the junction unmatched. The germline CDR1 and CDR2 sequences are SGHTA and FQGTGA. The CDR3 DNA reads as TGTGCCAGCAGCTTATACCCAGCGGGGGTAATGGAGACCCAGTACTTC. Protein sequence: CASSLYPAGVMETQYF.

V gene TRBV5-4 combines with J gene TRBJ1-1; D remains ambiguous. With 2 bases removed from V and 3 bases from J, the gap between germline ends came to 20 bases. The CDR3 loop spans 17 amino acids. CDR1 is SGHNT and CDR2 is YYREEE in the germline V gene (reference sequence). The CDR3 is CASSFGGPARRDTEAFF. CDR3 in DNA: TGTGCCAGCAGCTTTGGAGGACCCGCGCGAAGGGACACTGAAGCTTTCTTT. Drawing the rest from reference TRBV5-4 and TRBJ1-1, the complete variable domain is ETGVTQSPTHLIKTRGQQVTLRCSSQSGHNTVSWYQQALGQGPQFIFQYYREEENGRGNFPPRFSGLQFPNYSSELNVNALELDDSALYLCASSFGGPARRDTEAFFGQGTRLTVV.